This is a list of T cell receptor beta chains from one sample in a study of T cell clonotyping in hematopoietic cell transplantation. The table came from immunoSEQ multiplex PCR; TCRdb's copy has only in-frame clones and leaves some out. This table holds fewer than 50,000 clones, roughly 94% found once. Specimen: peripheral blood mononuclear cells. These receptor sequences come from a woman aged 45 to 65 in good health. Some clones in this sample may be carry-over from other donors' samples. CDR3s include the opening cysteine and the closing phenylalanine or tryptophan. Clone size is not always given. Where it is, it says once, few, many or a class for expanded clones.

V: TRBV7-2
J: TRBJ2-7
size: .
CDR3: CASSFWGAYEQYF

V: TRBV19
J: TRBJ2-5
size: .
CDR3: CASATQVQETQYF

V: TRBV11-2
J: TRBJ1-1
size: once
CDR3: CASSLGAGVTEAFF

V: TRBV28
J: TRBJ1-4
size: .
CDR3: CASSFGGRGNEKLFF

V: TRBV5-6
J: TRBJ1-6
size: once
CDR3: CASSLGLWAASYNSPLHF

V: TRBV19
J: TRBJ1-5
size: .
CDR3: CASTRDRESNQPQHF

V: TRBV7-2
J: TRBJ2-1
size: once
CDR3: CASSLGVWGLAGGNEQFF

V: TRBV30
J: TRBJ2-5
size: .
CDR3: CAWVRTGRKTQYF

V: TRBV4-3
J: TRBJ2-5
size: .
CDR3: CASSQEERKTQYF

V: TRBV6-5
J: TRBJ2-3
size: once
CDR3: CASSPEMRAGDTQYF

V: TRBV14
J: TRBJ1-5
size: .
CDR3: CASTTGENQPQHF

V: TRBV7-8
J: TRBJ2-7
size: .
CDR3: CASSAGGLYEQYF

V: TRBV14
J: TRBJ2-1
size: .
CDR3: CASSPEPLGEGEQFF

V: TRBV11-3
J: TRBJ2-2
size: .
CDR3: CASSLQGDTGELFF

V: TRBV18
J: TRBJ1-2
size: .
CDR3: CASSPQGRNGYTF

V: TRBV4-3
J: TRBJ2-2
size: once
CDR3: CASSQGTSGGPDDTGELFF

V: TRBV10-3
J: TRBJ1-2
size: .
CDR3: CAISELRDIGDANYGYTF

V: TRBV7-9
J: TRBJ2-7
size: few
CDR3: CASSFRDNYEQYF

V: TRBV30
J: TRBJ1-2
size: .
CDR3: CAWSDTNYGYTF

V: TRBV7-9
J: TRBJ1-4
size: .
CDR3: CASSLEVATNEKLFF

V: TRBV27
J: TRBJ2-6
size: .
CDR3: CASSLFGDSGANVLTF

V: TRBV21-1
J: TRBJ1-1
size: .
CDR3: CASSKRGETEAFF

V: TRBV28
J: TRBJ1-2
size: .
CDR3: CASSFGALYGYTF

V: TRBV6-1
J: TRBJ2-7
size: .
CDR3: CASSPLYGSSYEQYF

V: TRBV6-1
J: TRBJ1-2
size: .
CDR3: CASSKMDEHNYGYTF

V: TRBV11-3
J: TRBJ2-7
size: .
CDR3: CASSSGGEQYF

V: TRBV6-4
J: TRBJ1-1
size: .
CDR3: CASSEGGGNTEAFF

V: TRBV7-9
J: TRBJ2-7
size: .
CDR3: CASSFGSAGEQYF

V: TRBV6-5
J: TRBJ2-7
size: .
CDR3: CASSYDQRGDYEQYF

V: TRBV6-5
J: TRBJ2-7
size: .
CDR3: CASSMDRDAYEQYF

V: TRBV28
J: TRBJ1-2
size: once
CDR3: CASRRQRGPYGYTF

V: TRBV6-5
J: TRBJ2-7
size: .
CDR3: CASSPGGRTYEQYF

V: TRBV6-1
J: TRBJ1-5
size: once
CDR3: CASSPGTLTQPQHF

V: TRBV6-6
J: TRBJ1-5
size: few
CDR3: CASSYSRHDQPQHF

V: TRBV30
J: TRBJ2-7
size: .
CDR3: CACLGVGAYEQYF

V: TRBV4-2
J: TRBJ2-5
size: once
CDR3: CASSQDSPSGGGETQYF

V: TRBV10-3
J: TRBJ2-3
size: .
CDR3: CAISARTGGGTDTQYF

V: TRBV7-2
J: TRBJ1-5
size: .
CDR3: CASSLDPVSPNQPQHF

V: TRBV5-1
J: TRBJ2-3
size: .
CDR3: CASSLLDSSTDTQYF

V: TRBV6-1
J: TRBJ2-2
size: few
CDR3: CASSEAAGGVGELFF